Below, 20 T cell receptor beta chains from the same sample are listed, as sequenced in a study of blood T cell repertoires in COVID-19. Here immunoSEQ multiplex PCR was the method, and the copy in TCRdb shows in-frame clones only, minus some. The table has tens of thousands of clones, roughly 86% seen once; the top ten hold about 24%. The sequencing sample was made of peripheral blood. Source of these receptors: a woman at least 80 years old in a cohort sampled during active or convalescent COVID-19.

V usage is TRBV6-5 and J usage is TRBJ2-2; TRBD2 is a possible D gene (6 bases). This CDR3 comprises 15 residues. Germline V gene data show CDR1 as MNHEY and CDR2 as SVGAGI. V gave up 7 bases and J gave up 0 bases, with 12 bases separating them. This chain's CDR3 is CASNLASANTGELFF. CDR3 bases: TGTGCCAGCAATCTTGCTAGCGCGAACACCGGGGAGCTGTTTTTT.

The V and J genes are TRBV7-8 and TRBJ1-1, with D perhaps TRBD1 (6 bases). There are 14 residues in the CDR3. Germline V gene sequence: CDR1 SGHVS, CDR2 FQNEAQ. The ends were cut back, 3 bases at V and 6 bases at J, with 14 bases in the middle. The CDR3 reads CASSLRQATSEAFF. CDR3 DNA: TGTGCCAGCAGCTTGAGACAGGCGACGTCTGAAGCTTTCTTT. The full variable domain, completed using reference TRBV7-8 and TRBJ1-1, is GAGVSQSPRYKVAKRGQDVALRCDPISGHVSLFWYQQALGQGPEFLTYFQNEAQLDKSGLPSDRFFAERPEGSVSTLKIQRTQQEDSAVYLCASSLRQATSEAFFGQGTRLTVV.

The chain employs TRBV12-3 or TRBV12-4 and TRBJ2-3; D might be TRBD1 (5 bases). The length of the CDR3 is 12 residues. V was clipped by 8 bases and J by 4 bases, with 10 bases between them. CDR3 region: CASRQFSDTQYF. In DNA, the CDR3 is TGTGCCAGCCGACAGTTTTCAGATACGCAGTATTTT.

V and J are TRBV11-2 and TRBJ1-2; 7 positions agree with TRBD1. J was trimmed by 7 bases and V by 5 bases; bases with no gene match: 10. Germline CDR1 reads SGHAT; CDR2 reads FQNNGV. The CDR3 loop spans 14 amino acids. The DNA of the CDR3 is TGTGCCAGCAGCGCATCGACAGGGATGGCTGGCTACACCTTC. Translating gives CASSASTGMAGYTF.

The V call is TRBV11-2, the J call TRBJ1-4; D is uncertain. V shed 0 bases and J shed 0 bases, with 5 bases lying between them. The CDR3 length is 15 residues. Germline-derived CDR1 and CDR2 are SGHAT and FQNNGV. CDR3 DNA: TGTGCCAGCAGCTTAGATCAGGCAACTAATGAAAAACTGTTTTTT. Amino acids: CASSLDQATNEKLFF.

V is TRBV27 and J is TRBJ2-1, with 11 nucleotides matching TRBD2. The V gene end was trimmed by 2 bases and the J gene end by 15 bases; junction bases not matched to a gene: 9. Germline V gene lookup returns CDR1 MNHEY and CDR2 SMNVEV (reference sequence). The CDR3 covers 14 residues. DNA for the CDR3: TGTGCCAGCAGTTTACTAGCGGGAGGTTCCGGTCTGTTCTTC. As protein: CASSLLAGGSGLFF.

This clone was seen just once. The chain couples TRBV3-1 (or the pseudogene TRBV3-2) to TRBJ1-2; unclear D gene. CDR3 length equals 16 residues. From germline, CDR1 is LGHDT and CDR2 YNNKEL (reference sequence). V lost 4 bases and J lost 0, with 15 bases in between. CDR3 in amino acids: CASSRLVAEANYGYTF. CDR3 DNA: TGTGCCAGCAGCCGCTTGGTGGCGGAAGCTAACTATGGCTACACCTTC.

The chain carries TRBV10-1 and TRBJ2-7; 7 bases map to TRBD2. V shed 4 bases and J 3 bases; nucleotides not matched to a gene: 6. Germline V lookup: CDR1 WNHNN, CDR2 SYGVQD (reference sequence). This CDR3 region has 14 residues. The CDR3 loop is CASSAGLDYYEQYF. DNA of the CDR3: TGCGCCAGCAGTGCCGGACTAGATTACTACGAGCAGTACTTC.

This chain uses TRBV19 with TRBJ2-1; 15 bases are a match to TRBD2. Germline V gene lookup returns CDR1 LNHDA and CDR2 SQIVND (reference sequence). CDR3 size: 17 residues. Germline trimming cut 3 bases from V and 6 bases from J; bases unmatched to any gene: 6. CDR3 in amino acids: CASSMLGLAGGGNEQFF. CDR3 coding DNA: TGTGCCAGTAGTATGCTAGGACTAGCGGGGGGGGGCAATGAGCAGTTCTTC.

J is TRBJ1-2 and V is TRBV28, with 8 bases identical to TRBD1. Germline-derived CDR1 and CDR2 are MDHEN and SYDVKM. This CDR3 comprises 13 residues. Unmatched junction bases numbered 4, after V lost 5 bases and J lost 5 bases. The CDR3 bases are TGTGCCAGCAGTAGACAGGGGCGTTATGGCTACACCTTC. This encodes CASSRQGRYGYTF.

J is TRBJ1-1 and V is TRBV5-1; 9 positions agree with TRBD1. Germline CDR1 and CDR2: SGHRS and YFSETQ. The junction had 1 base not matched to a gene; V was cut back by 0 bases and J by 4 bases. CDR3 size: 14 residues. The DNA for the CDR3 is TGCGCCAGCAGCTTGGACAGGGGGCTCACTGAAGCTTTCTTT. This gives the protein CASSLDRGLTEAFF.

As regards this clone: A far larger clone is one base from this, pointing to a likely read error. CDR3 in DNA: TGTGCCAGCAGCCATTTCACAGATACGCAGTATTTT. This codes for CASSHFTDTQYF. The chain joins TRBV5-6 to TRBJ2-3; D is unclear. From germline, CDR1 is SGHDT and CDR2 YYEEEE. The length of the CDR3 is 12 residues. Trimming removed 4 bases at V and 2 bases at J, with 5 bases between.

The chain recombines TRBV5-4 with TRBJ2-1; D perhaps matches TRBD1 (5 bases). The CDR3 extends over 14 amino acids. Germline V gene lookup returns CDR1 SGHNT and CDR2 YYREEE (reference sequence). Trimming took off 0 bases at V and 8 bases at J, with 12 bases between the two ends. The CDR3 nucleotides are TGTGCCAGCAGCTTGGAGATAGGGGCCGATGAGCAGTTCTTC. It encodes CASSLEIGADEQFF.

This rearrangement joins TRBV10-3 to TRBJ2-5; perhaps TRBD2 as D (6 bases). The V end was cut by 6 bases, the J end by 2 bases, with 16 bases between. The CDR3 consists of 15 residues. The germline CDR1 and CDR2 sequences are ENHRY and SYGVKD. CDR3 sequence (DNA): TGTGCCATCAGGCCGGGGAGCGGGCAGCAAGAGACCCAGTACTTC. As protein: CAIRPGSGQQETQYF.

The chain combines TRBV9 with TRBJ2-2; 13 bases fit TRBD2. V shed 2 bases, J shed 7 bases, and the junction held 5 bases outside the gene matches. Germline values: CDR1 SGDLS, CDR2 YYNGEE. This CDR3 spans 16 amino acids. CDR3 DNA sequence: TGTGCCAGCAGCGTCGGGACTAGCGGGACGAACGGGGAGCTGTTTTTT. Translation gives CASSVGTSGTNGELFF.

This sequence joins TRBV5-1 and TRBJ2-7; 8 positions match TRBD2. The CDR3 runs to 17 residues. The V gene end was trimmed by 5 bases and the J gene end by 0 bases; junction bases not matched to a gene: 13. The germline CDR1 and CDR2 sequences are SGHRS and YFSETQ. The CDR3 loop reads CASSLKTSGSSSYEQYF. CDR3 bases: TGCGCCAGCAGTCTTAAAACAAGCGGGAGTAGCTCCTACGAGCAGTACTTC. Full variable domain (outside the CDR3, taken from reference TRBV5-1 and TRBJ2-7): KAGVTQTPRYLIKTRGQQVTLSCSPISGHRSVSWYQQTPGQGLQFLFEYFSETQRNKGNFPGRFSGRQFSNSRSEMNVSTLELGDSALYLCASSLKTSGSSSYEQYFGPGTRLTVT.

The gene calls are TRBV10-2 and TRBJ2-1, with TRBD2 matching over 10 bases. The CDR3 has 16 residues. Germline V gives CDR1 WSHSY, CDR2 SAAADI. The V and J ends lost 0 bases and 1 base, in that order; junction bases with no gene match: 0. The CDR3 spells CASSESGLASYNEQFF. Written as DNA, the CDR3 is TGCGCCAGCAGTGAGTCGGGACTAGCGTCCTACAATGAGCAGTTCTTC.

The CDR3 spells CASSPGGSLTNEKLFF. As DNA, the CDR3 is TGTGCCAGCAGTCCCGGGGGGAGTTTAACTAATGAAAAACTGTTTTTT. J is TRBJ1-4 and V is TRBV6-2 or TRBV6-3; possibly TRBD1 for D (5 bases). The V gene's germline CDR1 is MNHEY and CDR2 SVGEGT. Deletions cut 5 bases from V and 1 base from J, with 14 bases between. This CDR3 contains 16 residues.

This clone has only one observation. This sequence joins TRBV2 and TRBJ2-3; 11 bases map to TRBD2. The CDR3 spans 15 residues. With 8 bases clipped from V and 2 bases from J, the junction kept 6 bases outside the gene matches. Germline CDR1 and CDR2: SNHLY and FYNNEI. The CDR3 loop reads CASERTSGYTDTQYF. CDR3 coding DNA: TGTGCCAGCGAACGGACTAGCGGGTACACAGATACGCAGTATTTT.

The genes are TRBV3-1 (or the pseudogene TRBV3-2) and TRBJ1-2; no clear D. Germline CDR1 reads LGHDT; CDR2 reads YNNKEL (reference sequence). V was pared by 1 base and J by 1 base, with 13 bases between. The CDR3 runs 16 residues. The CDR3 spells CASSQGAGLINYGYTF. CDR3 nucleotides: TGTGCCAGCAGCCAAGGGGCAGGACTTATTAACTATGGCTACACCTTC.